This T cell receptor (beta chain) was sequenced in a study of blood T cell repertoires in COVID-19. Repertoires were generated with immunoSEQ multiplex PCR, while TCRdb's copy carries only in-frame clones and drops some. The sample has under 450,000 clones, about nine tenths seen once; the top ten hold 1.5% to 1.8%. The germline gives CDR1 SGHTA, CDR2 FQGTGA. The CDR3 is 15 amino acids. Losses at the gene ends were 6 bases for V and 4 bases for J; bases not matched to a gene: 10. The sequenced sample consisted of peripheral blood. This receptor was taken from a woman in her thirties or forties with COVID-19, enrolled during active disease. The chain has TRBV7-3 and TRBJ2-5; 8 bases are shared with TRBD1. CDR3 sequence (DNA): TGTGCCAGCAGTTACCAGGGGGCTCTGGGAGAGACCCAGTACTTC. As protein: CASSYQGALGETQYF.